The clone carrying this TCR beta chain was recorded only once. Its antigen is not identified. The data stem from a study of Tregs in tolerant kidney transplant recipients. The study, taken as a whole, reports: Biological reproducibility was not directly addressed in this study. In tolerant patients, donor-specific Tregs outgrew total Tregs, suggesting antigen-driven expansion.

The table came from immunoSEQ multiplex PCR; TCRdb's copy has only in-frame clones and leaves some out. Counted here are tens of thousands of clones, approximately 91% occurring once; the ten biggest clones make up around 0.38%. The CDR3 is 13 amino acids. With 7 bases removed from V and 4 bases from J, the gap between germline ends came to 13 bases. Germline CDR1 SNHLY, CDR2 FYNNEI. This specimen was CD4+ T cells from blood, taken before the transplant. The J gene is TRBJ2-5, the V gene TRBV2; the D gene is possibly TRBD2 (5 bases). The TCR originated in a human donor who received a combined kidney and bone marrow transplant. The CDR3 sequence: CASTRGAGETQYF. CDR3 sequence (DNA): TGTGCCAGCACCAGAGGTGCGGGAGAGACCCAGTACTTC.